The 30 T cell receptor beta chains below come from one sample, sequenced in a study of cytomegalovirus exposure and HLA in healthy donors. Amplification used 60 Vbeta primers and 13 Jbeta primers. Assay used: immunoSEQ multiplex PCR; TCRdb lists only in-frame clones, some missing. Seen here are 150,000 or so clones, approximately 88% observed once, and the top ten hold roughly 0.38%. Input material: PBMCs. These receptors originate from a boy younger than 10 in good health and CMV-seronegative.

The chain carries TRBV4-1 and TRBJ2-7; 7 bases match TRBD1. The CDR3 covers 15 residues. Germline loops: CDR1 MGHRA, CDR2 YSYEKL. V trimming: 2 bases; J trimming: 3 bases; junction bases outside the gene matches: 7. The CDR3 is CASSQTNRDSYEQYF. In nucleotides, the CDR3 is TGCGCCAGCAGCCAAACGAACCGGGACAGCTACGAGCAGTACTTC.

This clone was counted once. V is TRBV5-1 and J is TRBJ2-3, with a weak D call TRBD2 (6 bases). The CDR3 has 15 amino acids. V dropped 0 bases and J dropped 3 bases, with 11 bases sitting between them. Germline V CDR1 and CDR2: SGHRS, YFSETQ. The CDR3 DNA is TGCGCCAGCAGCTTGGGAGGCCGGGGGACAGATACGCAGTATTTT. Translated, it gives CASSLGGRGTDTQYF.

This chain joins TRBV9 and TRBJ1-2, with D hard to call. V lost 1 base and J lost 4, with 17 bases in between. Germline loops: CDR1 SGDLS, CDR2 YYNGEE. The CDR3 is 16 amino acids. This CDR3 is CASSVIKQPAPYGYTF. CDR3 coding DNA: TGTGCCAGCAGCGTAATCAAACAGCCGGCGCCCTATGGCTACACCTTC. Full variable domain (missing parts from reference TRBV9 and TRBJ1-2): DSGVTQTPKHLITATGQRVTLRCSPRSGDLSVYWYQQSLDQGLQFLIQYYNGEERAKGNILERFSAQQFPDLHSELNLSSLELGDSALYFCASSVIKQPAPYGYTFGSGTRLTVV.

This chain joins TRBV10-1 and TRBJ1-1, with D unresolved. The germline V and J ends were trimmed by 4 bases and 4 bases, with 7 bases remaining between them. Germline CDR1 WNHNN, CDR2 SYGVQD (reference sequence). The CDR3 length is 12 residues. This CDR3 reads CASSGGSTEAFF. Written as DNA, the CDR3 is TGCGCCAGCAGTGGAGGGAGCACTGAAGCTTTCTTT.

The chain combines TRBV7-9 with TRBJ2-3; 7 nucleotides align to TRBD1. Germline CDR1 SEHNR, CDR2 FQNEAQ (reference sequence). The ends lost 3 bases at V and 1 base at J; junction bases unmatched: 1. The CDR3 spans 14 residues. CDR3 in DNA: TGTGCCAGCAGCTTCGGGACAGGCACAGATACGCAGTATTTT. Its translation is CASSFGTGTDTQYF.

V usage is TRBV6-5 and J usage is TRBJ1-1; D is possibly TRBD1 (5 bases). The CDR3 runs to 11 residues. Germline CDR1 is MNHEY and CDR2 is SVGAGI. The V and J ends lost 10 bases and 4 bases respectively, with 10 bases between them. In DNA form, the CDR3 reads TGTGCCACCCAAAGGGGCACTGAAGCTTTCTTT. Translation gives CATQRGTEAFF.

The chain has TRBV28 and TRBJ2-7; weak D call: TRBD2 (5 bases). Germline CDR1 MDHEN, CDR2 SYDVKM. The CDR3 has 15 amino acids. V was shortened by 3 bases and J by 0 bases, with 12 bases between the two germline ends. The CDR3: CASSFGKYSSYEQYF. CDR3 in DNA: TGTGCCAGCAGTTTCGGGAAGTACAGCTCCTACGAGCAGTACTTC.

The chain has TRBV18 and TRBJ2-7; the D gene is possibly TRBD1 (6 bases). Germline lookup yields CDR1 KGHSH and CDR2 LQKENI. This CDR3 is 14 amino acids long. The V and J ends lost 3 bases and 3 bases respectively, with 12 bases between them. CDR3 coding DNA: TGTGCCAGCTCACCTAGGGACACCGACTACGAGCAGTACTTC. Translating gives CASSPRDTDYEQYF.

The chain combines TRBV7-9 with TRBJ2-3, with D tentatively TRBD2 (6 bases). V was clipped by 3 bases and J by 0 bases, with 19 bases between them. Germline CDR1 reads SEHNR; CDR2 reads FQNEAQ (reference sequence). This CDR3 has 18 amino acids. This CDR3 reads CASSLFSGRMSSTDTQYF. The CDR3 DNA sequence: TGTGCCAGCAGCTTGTTCAGCGGGCGTATGTCTAGCACAGATACGCAGTATTTT.

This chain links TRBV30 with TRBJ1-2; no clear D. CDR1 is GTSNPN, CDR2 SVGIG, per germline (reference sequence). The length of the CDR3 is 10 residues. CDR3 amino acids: CGLANYGYTF. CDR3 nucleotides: TGTGGGTTAGCTAACTATGGCTACACCTTC.

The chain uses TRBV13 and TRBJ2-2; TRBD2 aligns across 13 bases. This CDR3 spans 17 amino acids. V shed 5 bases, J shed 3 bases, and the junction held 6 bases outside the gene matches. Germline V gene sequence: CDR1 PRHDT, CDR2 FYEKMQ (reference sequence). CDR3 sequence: CASSAKLAGGYTGELFF. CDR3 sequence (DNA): TGTGCCAGCAGCGCCAAACTAGCGGGAGGGTACACCGGGGAGCTGTTTTTT.

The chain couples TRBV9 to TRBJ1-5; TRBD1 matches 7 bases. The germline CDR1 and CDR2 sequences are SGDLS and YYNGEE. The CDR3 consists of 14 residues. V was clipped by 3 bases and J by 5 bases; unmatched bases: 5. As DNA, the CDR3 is TGTGCCAGCAGCGCCAGGGGGTTGGATCAGCCCCAGCATTTT. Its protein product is CASSARGLDQPQHF.

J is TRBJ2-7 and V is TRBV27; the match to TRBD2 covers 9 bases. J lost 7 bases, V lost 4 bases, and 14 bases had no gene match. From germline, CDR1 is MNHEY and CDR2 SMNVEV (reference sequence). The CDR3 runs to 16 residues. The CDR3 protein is CASSYGLALTPREQYF. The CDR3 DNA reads TGTGCCAGCAGTTACGGACTAGCGCTTACTCCTAGGGAGCAGTACTTC.

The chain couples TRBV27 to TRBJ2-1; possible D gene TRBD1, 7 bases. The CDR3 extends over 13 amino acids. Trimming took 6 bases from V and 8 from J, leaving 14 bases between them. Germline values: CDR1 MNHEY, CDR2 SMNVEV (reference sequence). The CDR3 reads CASRQGRFDEQFF. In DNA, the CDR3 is TGTGCCAGCAGACAGGGGAGGTTCGATGAGCAGTTCTTC.

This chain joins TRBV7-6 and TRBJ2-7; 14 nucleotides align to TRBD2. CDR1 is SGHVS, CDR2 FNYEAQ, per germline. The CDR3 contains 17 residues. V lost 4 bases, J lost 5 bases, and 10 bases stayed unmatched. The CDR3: CASSSRGGLAGVNEQYF. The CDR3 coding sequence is TGTGCCAGCAGCTCCCGAGGGGGACTAGCGGGAGTCAACGAGCAGTACTTC.

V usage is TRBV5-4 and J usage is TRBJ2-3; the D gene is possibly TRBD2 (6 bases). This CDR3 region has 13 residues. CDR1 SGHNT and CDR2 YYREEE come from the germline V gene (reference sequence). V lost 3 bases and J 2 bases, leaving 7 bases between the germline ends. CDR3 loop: CASSSRDTDTQYF. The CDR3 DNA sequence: TGTGCCAGCAGCTCGCGGGACACAGATACGCAGTATTTT.

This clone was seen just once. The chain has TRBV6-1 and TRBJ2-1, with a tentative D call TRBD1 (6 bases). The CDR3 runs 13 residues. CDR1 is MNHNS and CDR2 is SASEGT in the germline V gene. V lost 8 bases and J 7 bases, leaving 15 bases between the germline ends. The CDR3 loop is CASGDTLRNEQFF. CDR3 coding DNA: TGTGCCAGCGGGGACACTCTAAGGAATGAGCAGTTCTTC.

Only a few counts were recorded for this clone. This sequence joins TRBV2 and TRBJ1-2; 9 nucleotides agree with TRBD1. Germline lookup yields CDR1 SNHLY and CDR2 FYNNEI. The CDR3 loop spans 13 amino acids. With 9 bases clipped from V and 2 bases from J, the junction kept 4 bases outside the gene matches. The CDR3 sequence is CARRGQGNYGYTF. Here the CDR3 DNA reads TGTGCCAGACGGGGACAGGGCAACTATGGCTACACCTTC.

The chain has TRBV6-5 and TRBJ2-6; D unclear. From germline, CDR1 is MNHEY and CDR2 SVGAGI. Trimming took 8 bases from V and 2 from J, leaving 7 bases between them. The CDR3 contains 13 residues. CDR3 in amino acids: CASGRAGANVLTF. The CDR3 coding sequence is TGTGCCAGCGGCCGGGCTGGGGCCAACGTCCTGACTTTC.

The CDR3 region is CASSSPGTDTQYF. The DNA of the CDR3 is TGTGCCAGCAGTTCGCCAGGAACAGATACGCAGTATTTT. The chain has TRBV27 and TRBJ2-3; D gene ambiguous. Germline CDR1 reads MNHEY; CDR2 reads SMNVEV (reference sequence). With 4 bases removed from V and 3 bases from J, the gap between germline ends came to 8 bases. This CDR3 is built from 13 residues.

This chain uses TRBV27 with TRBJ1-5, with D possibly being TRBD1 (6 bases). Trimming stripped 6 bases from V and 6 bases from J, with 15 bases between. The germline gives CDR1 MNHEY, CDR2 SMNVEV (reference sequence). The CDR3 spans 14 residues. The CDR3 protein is CASSSFQGSQPQHF. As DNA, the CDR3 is TGTGCCAGCAGCTCCTTTCAGGGGAGTCAGCCCCAGCATTTT.

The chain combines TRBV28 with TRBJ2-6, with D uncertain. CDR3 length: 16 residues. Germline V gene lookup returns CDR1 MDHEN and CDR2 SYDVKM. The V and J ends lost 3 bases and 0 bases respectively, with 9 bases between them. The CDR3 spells CASSFPQASGANVLTF. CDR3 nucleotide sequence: TGTGCCAGCAGTTTTCCCCAAGCCTCTGGGGCCAACGTCCTGACTTTC.

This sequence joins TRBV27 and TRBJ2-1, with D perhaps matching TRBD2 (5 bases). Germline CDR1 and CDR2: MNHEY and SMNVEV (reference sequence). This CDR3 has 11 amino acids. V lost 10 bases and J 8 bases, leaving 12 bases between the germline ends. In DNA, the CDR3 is TGTGCCATACAGAGGGCCGATGAGCAGTTCTTC. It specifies CAIQRADEQFF.

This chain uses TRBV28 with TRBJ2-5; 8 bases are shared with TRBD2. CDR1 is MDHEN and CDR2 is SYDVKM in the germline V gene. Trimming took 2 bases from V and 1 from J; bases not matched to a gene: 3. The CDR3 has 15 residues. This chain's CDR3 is CASSLAGGGQETQYF. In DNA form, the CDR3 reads TGTGCCAGCAGTTTAGCCGGGGGGGGCCAAGAGACCCAGTACTTC.

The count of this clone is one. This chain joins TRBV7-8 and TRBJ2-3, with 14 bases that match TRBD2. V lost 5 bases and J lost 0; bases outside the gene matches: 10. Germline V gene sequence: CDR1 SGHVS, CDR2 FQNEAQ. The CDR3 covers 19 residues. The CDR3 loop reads CASSPRLAGGLKSTDTQYF. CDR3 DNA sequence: TGTGCCAGCAGCCCACGACTAGCGGGAGGGTTAAAAAGCACAGATACGCAGTATTTT.

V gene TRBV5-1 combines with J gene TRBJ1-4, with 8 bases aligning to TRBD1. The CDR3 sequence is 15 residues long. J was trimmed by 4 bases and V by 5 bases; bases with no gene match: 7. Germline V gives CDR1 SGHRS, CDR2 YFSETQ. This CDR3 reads CASRGSGQGNEKLFF. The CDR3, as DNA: TGCGCCAGCAGGGGTTCAGGACAGGGTAATGAAAAACTGTTTTTT.

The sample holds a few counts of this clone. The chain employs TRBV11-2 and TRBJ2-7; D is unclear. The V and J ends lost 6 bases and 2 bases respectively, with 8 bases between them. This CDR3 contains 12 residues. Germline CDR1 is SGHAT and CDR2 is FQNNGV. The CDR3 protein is CASRITTYEQYF. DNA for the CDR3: TGTGCCAGCAGAATTACAACCTACGAGCAGTACTTC. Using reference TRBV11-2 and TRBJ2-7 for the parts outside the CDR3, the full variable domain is EAGVAQSPRYKIIEKRQSVAFWCNPISGHATLYWYQQILGQGPKLLIQFQNNGVVDDSQLPKDRFSAERLKGVDSTLKIQPAKLEDSAVYLCASRITTYEQYFGPGTRLTVT.

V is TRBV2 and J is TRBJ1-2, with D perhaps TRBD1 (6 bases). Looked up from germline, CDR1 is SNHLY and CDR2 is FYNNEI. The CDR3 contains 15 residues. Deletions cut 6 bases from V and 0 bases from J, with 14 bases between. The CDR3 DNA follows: TGTGCCAGCAGCATAGACAGGTCGGCTAACTATGGCTACACCTTC. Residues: CASSIDRSANYGYTF. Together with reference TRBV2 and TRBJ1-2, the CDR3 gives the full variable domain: EPEVTQTPSHQVTQMGQEVILRCVPISNHLYFYWYRQILGQKVEFLVSFYNNEISEKSEIFDDQFSVERPDGSNFTLKIRSTKLEDSAMYFCASSIDRSANYGYTFGSGTRLTVV.

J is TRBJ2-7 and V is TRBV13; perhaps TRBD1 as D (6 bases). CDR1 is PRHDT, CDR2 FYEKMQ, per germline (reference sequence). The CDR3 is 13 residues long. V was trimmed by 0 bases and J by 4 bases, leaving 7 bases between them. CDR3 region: CASSLGGGYEQYF. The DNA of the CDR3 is TGTGCCAGCAGCTTAGGAGGGGGTTACGAGCAGTACTTC. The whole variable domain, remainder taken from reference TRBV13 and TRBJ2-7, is AAGVIQSPRHLIKEKRETATLKCYPIPRHDTVYWYQQGPGQDPQFLISFYEKMQSDKGSIPDRFSAQQFSDYHSELNMSSLELGDSALYFCASSLGGGYEQYFGPGTRLTVT.

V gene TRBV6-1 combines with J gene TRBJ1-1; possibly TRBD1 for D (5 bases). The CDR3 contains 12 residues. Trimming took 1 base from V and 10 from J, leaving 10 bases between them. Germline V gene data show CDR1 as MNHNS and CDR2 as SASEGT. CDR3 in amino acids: CASSEGGRTAFF. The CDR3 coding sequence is TGTGCCAGCAGTGAAGGGGGCAGGACAGCTTTCTTT.